The rows below give T cell receptor beta chains drawn from one sample of a study of cytomegalovirus exposure and HLA in healthy donors. TCRdb keeps only in-frame clones here, not all; method: immunoSEQ multiplex PCR. The sample records fewer than 200,000 clones, over 60% being singletons. The source material was PBMCs. The source of these receptors is a female donor in good health and CMV-seronegative. Each CDR3 is given with its conserved first and last residue. A D gene is named only where the DNA matches it firmly. A clone size is listed for some rows: how often the clone was seen (once, few, many), or a class if it is expanded.

J	D	size	V	DNA	CDR3
TRBJ1-1	NA	NA	TRBV30	TGTGCCTGGAGTGTTGCTAGAGGGAGGTCTTTCTTT	CAWSVARGRSFF
TRBJ2-7	NA	NA	TRBV5-1	TGCGCCAGCAGTGAGACAGCCCAAGTCTACGAGCAGTACTTC	CASSETAQVYEQYF
TRBJ2-3	NA	NA	TRBV7-2	TGTGCCAGCAGCTTGGATGGGGCACCAGATACGCAGTATTTT	CASSLDGAPDTQYF
TRBJ1-2	TRBD1	NA	TRBV19	TGTGCCAGTAGAGAGACAGGGATCAACTATGGCTACACCTTC	CASRETGINYGYTF
TRBJ1-4	TRBD1	NA	TRBV25-1	TGTGCCAGCAGTGACCCGGGGCGACAGGGGCTGTTTTTT	CASSDPGRQGLFF
TRBJ2-5	TRBD2	few	TRBV6-1	TGTGCCAGCAGTCAGACTAGCGGGGGGGCCGAGACCCAGTACTTC	CASSQTSGGAETQYF
TRBJ2-3	TRBD2	NA	TRBV10-3	TGTGCCATCAGTGAGTCGACGGCGGGGGTAAGCACAGATACGCAGTATTTT	CAISESTAGVSTDTQYF
TRBJ1-6	NA	NA	TRBV6-6	TGTGCCAGCAGACCACCAGGGAAAGCCAATTCACCCCTCCACTTT	CASRPPGKANSPLHF
TRBJ1-6	NA	NA	TRBV27	TGTGCCAGCAGTTTAGGGAGGAGTAATTCACCCCTCCACTTT	CASSLGRSNSPLHF
TRBJ1-2	TRBD1	few	TRBV7-2	TGTGCCAGCAGCTTAGCTGAGACAGGGTCTGGCTACACCTTC	CASSLAETGSGYTF
TRBJ1-1	TRBD1	NA	TRBV6-5	TGTGCCAGCAGCACAGGGGGGGGACGTACTGAAGCTTTCTTT	CASSTGGGRTEAFF
TRBJ2-2	NA	NA	TRBV10-3	TGTGCCATCAGTGAGCCGGGGGGCGCGTGGGGGGAGCTGTTTTTT	CAISEPGGAWGELFF
TRBJ2-1	TRBD2	NA	TRBV4-3	TGCGCCAGCAGCCAAGGGACTAGCCCCTACAATGAGCAGTTCTTC	CASSQGTSPYNEQFF
TRBJ2-7	NA	NA	TRBV29-1	TGCAGCGTTGAGACTACCGACAGGGAGGCTCCCTACGAGCAGTACTTC	CSVETTDREAPYEQYF